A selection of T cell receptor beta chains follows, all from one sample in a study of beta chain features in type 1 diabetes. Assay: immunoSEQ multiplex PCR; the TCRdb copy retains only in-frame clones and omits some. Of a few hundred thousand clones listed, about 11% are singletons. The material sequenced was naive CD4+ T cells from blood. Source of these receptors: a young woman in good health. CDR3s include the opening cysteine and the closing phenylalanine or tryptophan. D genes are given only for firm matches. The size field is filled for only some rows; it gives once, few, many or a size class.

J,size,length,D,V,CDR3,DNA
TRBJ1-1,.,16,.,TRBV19,CASSITGTGGETEAFF,TGTGCCAGTAGTATTACCGGGACGGGGGGAGAGACTGAAGCTTTCTTT
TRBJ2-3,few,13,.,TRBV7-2,CASSLAGEDTQYF,TGTGCCAGCAGCTTAGCTGGGGAGGATACGCAGTATTTT
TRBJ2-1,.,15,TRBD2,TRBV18,CASSLRLAGDNEQFF,TGTGCCAGCTCACTTCGACTAGCGGGAGACAATGAGCAGTTCTTC
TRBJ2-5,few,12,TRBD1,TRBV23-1,CARPDRPETQYF,TGCGCCAGACCGGACAGGCCAGAGACCCAGTACTTC
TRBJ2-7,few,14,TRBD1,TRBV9,CASSVGGQDYEQYF,TGTGCCAGCAGCGTAGGGGGACAGGACTACGAGCAGTACTTC
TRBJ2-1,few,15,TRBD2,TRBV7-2,CASSSRTSGRNEQFF,TGTGCCAGCAGCTCGCGGACTAGCGGGAGGAATGAGCAGTTCTTC
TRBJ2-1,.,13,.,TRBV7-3,CASSYPGANEQFF,TGTGCCAGCAGCTACCCCGGAGCGAATGAGCAGTTCTTC
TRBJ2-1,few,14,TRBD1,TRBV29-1,CSETGGAFMNEQFF,TGCAGCGAGACAGGGGGCGCGTTCATGAATGAGCAGTTCTTC
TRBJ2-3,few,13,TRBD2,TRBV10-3,CAITREGTDTQYF,TGTGCCATCACTCGGGAGGGCACAGATACGCAGTATTTT
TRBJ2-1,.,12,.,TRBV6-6,CASSYSSAEQFF,TGTGCCAGCAGTTACTCTAGCGCTGAGCAGTTCTTC
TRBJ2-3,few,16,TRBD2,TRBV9,CASSVGLAGATDTQYF,TGTGCCAGCAGCGTAGGGCTAGCGGGAGCCACAGATACGCAGTATTTT
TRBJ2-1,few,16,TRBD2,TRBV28,CASSSSTSGRYNEQFF,TGTGCCAGCAGTTCCTCGACTAGCGGTCGTTACAATGAGCAGTTCTTC
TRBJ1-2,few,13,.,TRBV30,CAWRAGGVDGYTF,TGTGCCTGGAGGGCGGGAGGGGTTGATGGCTACACCTTC
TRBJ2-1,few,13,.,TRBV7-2,CASSYASGNEQFF,TGTGCCAGCAGCTACGCGTCGGGTAATGAGCAGTTCTTC
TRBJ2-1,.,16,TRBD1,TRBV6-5,CASSSLGQGTNNEQFF,TGTGCCAGCAGTTCTTTGGGACAGGGGACGAACAATGAGCAGTTCTTC
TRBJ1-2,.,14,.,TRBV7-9,CASSLELTANGYTF,TGTGCCAGCAGCTTAGAACTCACAGCCAATGGCTACACCTTC
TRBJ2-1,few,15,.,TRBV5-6,CASSSRRSSYNEQFF,TGTGCCAGCAGCTCCCGGAGGAGCTCCTACAATGAGCAGTTCTTC
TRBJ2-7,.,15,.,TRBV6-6,CASSYPRSVSYEQYF,TGTGCCAGCAGTTATCCTCGGAGTGTCTCCTACGAGCAGTACTTC
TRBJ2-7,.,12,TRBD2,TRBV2,CASGRVVYEQYF,TGTGCCAGCGGGAGGGTTGTCTACGAGCAGTACTTC
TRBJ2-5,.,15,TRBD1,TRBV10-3,CAISESTGSQETQYF,TGTGCCATCAGTGAGTCGACAGGGTCCCAAGAGACCCAGTACTTC